This is a list of T cell receptor beta chains from one sample in a study of CD8 T cells in Susac syndrome. TCRdb processed the immunoSEQ multiplex PCR reads anew with MiXCR; each CDR3 protein has one entry. The data contain approximately 300,000 distinct CDR3 sequences, about 88% of them seen just once; the ten biggest clones take up around 0.18%. Sequencing used CD8+ T cells from PBMCs. The origin of the receptors is a human donor with multiple sclerosis. Both conserved end residues are part of each CDR3. D genes are given only for firm matches. Clone sizes are given selectively: once, few, many, or a class where the clone is expanded.

TRBV6-4,NA,TRBJ2-3,TRBD2,CASSDKAGVDTQYF,TGTGCCAGCAGTGACAAAGCGGGAGTAGATACGCAGTATTTT
TRBV7-9,NA,TRBJ2-7,NA,CASSPTDGTYEQYF,TGTGCCAGCAGCCCGACAGACGGTACCTACGAGCAGTACTTC
TRBV5-6,NA,TRBJ1-1,NA,CASSFWVPHNGNTEAFF,TGTGCCAGCAGCTTTTGGGTCCCACACAACGGGAACACTGAAGCTTTCTTT
TRBV6-6,NA,TRBJ1-2,TRBD1,CASSYYAQGAHGYTF,TGTGCCAGCAGTTACTACGCGCAGGGGGCGCACGGCTACACCTTC
TRBV4-1,NA,TRBJ2-3,NA,CASSQGAGTDTQYF,TGCGCCAGCAGCCAAGGGGCTGGCACAGATACGCAGTATTTT
TRBV29-1,once,TRBJ2-5,NA,CSVEGGRAVARQETQYF,TGCAGCGTTGAAGGGGGCAGGGCCGTGGCACGCCAAGAGACCCAGTACTTC
TRBV29-1,NA,TRBJ2-1,TRBD2,CSVTSGGGMQFF,TGCAGCGTTACTAGCGGGGGAGGGATGCAGTTCTTC
TRBV3-1,NA,TRBJ2-5,TRBD2,CASSQFPGLAFETQYF,TGTGCCAGCAGCCAATTTCCGGGACTAGCATTTGAGACCCAGTACTTC
TRBV19,NA,TRBJ2-3,NA,CASRTGGTDTQYF,TGTGCCAGTAGGACCGGGGGCACAGATACGCAGTATTTT
TRBV10-3,once,TRBJ2-3,NA,CAISDVASTDTQYF,TGTGCCATCAGTGATGTGGCTAGCACAGATACGCAGTATTTT
TRBV2,NA,TRBJ2-2,NA,CASRGNTNTGELFF,TGTGCCAGCAGAGGCAACACGAACACCGGGGAGCTGTTTTTT
TRBV11-2,NA,TRBJ2-7,TRBD2,CASSLALATYEQYF,TGTGCCAGCAGCTTAGCACTAGCGACCTACGAGCAGTACTTC
TRBV4-3,NA,TRBJ2-1,TRBD2,CASSYGTSGTNEQFF,TGCGCCAGCAGCTACGGGACTAGCGGGACCAATGAGCAGTTCTTC
TRBV23-1,NA,TRBJ2-1,TRBD1,CASSQGQQCYSYNEQFF,TGCGCCAGCAGCCAGGGACAGCAGTGTTACTCCTACAATGAGCAGTTCTTC
TRBV4-2,NA,TRBJ2-6,NA,CASSQEGASSGANVLTF,TGTGCCAGCAGCCAAGAGGGGGCTAGCTCTGGGGCCAACGTCCTGACTTTC
TRBV7-2,NA,TRBJ2-1,NA,CASSLTIAVNEQFF,TGTGCCAGCAGCTTAACCATCGCCGTCAATGAGCAGTTCTTC
TRBV27,few,TRBJ2-7,TRBD2,CASSPWTSGNEQYF,TGTGCCAGCAGTCCCTGGACTAGCGGAAACGAGCAGTACTTC
TRBV9,NA,TRBJ2-6,NA,CASTSAGANVLTF,TGTGCCAGCACCAGTGCTGGGGCCAACGTCCTGACTTTC
TRBV25-1,NA,TRBJ2-5,TRBD1,CASSEHGTAQETQYF,TGTGCCAGCAGTGAGCACGGGACAGCCCAAGAGACCCAGTACTTC
TRBV10-3,NA,TRBJ1-1,NA,CAISESVGVPEAFF,TGTGCCATCAGTGAGTCGGTTGGGGTCCCCGAAGCTTTCTTT
TRBV7-9,NA,TRBJ2-7,NA,CASSSGHGDKAYEQYF,TGTGCCAGCAGCTCAGGGCACGGGGACAAAGCGTACGAGCAGTACTTC
TRBV30,NA,TRBJ2-4,NA,CAWSSALSTLAKNIQYF,TGTGCCTGGAGTTCTGCGTTATCGACTCTAGCCAAAAACATTCAGTACTTC
TRBV20-1,NA,TRBJ2-1,TRBD1,CSARPGQEWTEQFF,TGCAGTGCTAGACCGGGACAGGAGTGGACTGAGCAGTTCTTC
TRBV25-1,NA,TRBJ2-1,NA,CASSDPISNEQFF,TGTGCCAGCAGTGACCCCATTTCCAATGAGCAGTTCTTC
TRBV7-9,NA,TRBJ1-2,TRBD1,CASSRPGQGGNGYTF,TGTGCCAGCAGTCGTCCGGGACAGGGTGGCAATGGCTACACCTTC
TRBV6-2/TRBV6-3,NA,TRBJ1-1,NA,CASSYLLNTEAFF,TGTGCCAGCAGTTACCTGCTGAACACTGAAGCTTTCTTT
TRBV3-1,NA,TRBJ1-5,NA,CASSQGWGQPQHF,TGTGCCAGCAGCCAAGGTTGGGGTCAGCCCCAGCATTTT
TRBV5-1,NA,TRBJ2-7,NA,CASSIAVSSYEQYF,TGCGCCAGCAGTATCGCGGTGAGCTCCTACGAGCAGTACTTC
TRBV6-6,NA,TRBJ1-3,NA,CASSNTGASGNTIYF,TGTGCCAGCAGTAACACAGGTGCCTCTGGAAACACCATATATTTT
TRBV4-3,NA,TRBJ2-1,NA,CASSQGTASSSYNEQFF,TGCGCCAGCAGCCAAGGGACCGCATCCAGCTCCTACAATGAGCAGTTCTTC
TRBV15,NA,TRBJ2-1,TRBD2,CATRELAGGPNEQFF,TGTGCCACCAGAGAACTAGCGGGAGGGCCCAATGAGCAGTTCTTC
TRBV28,NA,TRBJ2-5,NA,CASRGTGSPGETQYF,TGTGCCAGCAGGGGTACCGGGTCCCCCGGGGAGACCCAGTACTTC
TRBV6-5,NA,TRBJ1-4,NA,CASSYVGGANEKLFF,TGTGCCAGCAGTTACGTGGGGGGGGCTAATGAAAAACTGTTTTTT
TRBV6-5,NA,TRBJ2-1,NA,CASSYPDRVSSYNEQFF,TGTGCCAGCAGTTACCCAGACAGAGTAAGCTCCTACAATGAGCAGTTCTTC
TRBV5-4,few,TRBJ1-6,TRBD1,CASSAGQGDSPLHF,TGTGCCAGCAGCGCCGGACAGGGGGATTCACCCCTCCACTTT
TRBV2,few,TRBJ2-3,NA,CASSDRGSTDTQYF,TGTGCCAGCAGTGATCGGGGCAGCACAGATACGCAGTATTTT
TRBV10-3,few,TRBJ2-5,NA,CAISEFPGSMQETQYF,TGTGCCATCAGTGAGTTCCCGGGGAGCATGCAAGAGACCCAGTACTTC
TRBV28,NA,TRBJ2-1,TRBD2,CASSSFGTSGINEQFF,TGTGCCAGCAGTTCCTTTGGGACTAGCGGCATCAATGAGCAGTTCTTC
TRBV29-1,NA,TRBJ2-7,NA,CSVVPRESYEQYF,TGCAGCGTTGTTCCCCGTGAGTCCTACGAGCAGTACTTC
TRBV7-7,NA,TRBJ2-7,TRBD1,CASSLEQGQGYEQYF,TGTGCTAGCAGCTTAGAGCAAGGACAGGGCTACGAGCAGTACTTC
TRBV29-1,NA,TRBJ2-1,TRBD1,CSAQTGTGLDEQFF,TGCAGCGCTCAGACCGGGACAGGGCTCGATGAGCAGTTCTTC
TRBV6-5,NA,TRBJ2-7,TRBD1,CASVPTGGNEQYF,TGTGCCAGCGTACCAACAGGGGGCAACGAGCAGTACTTC
TRBV7-9,few,TRBJ1-1,NA,CASSLDTEAFF,TGTGCCAGCAGTTTAGACACTGAAGCTTTCTTT
TRBV28,NA,TRBJ2-5,NA,CASSLRLVETQYF,TGTGCCAGCAGTTTGCGACTAGTGGAGACCCAGTACTTC
TRBV18,NA,TRBJ2-6,NA,CASSPEEALLSSGANVLTF,TGTGCCAGCTCACCAGAAGAAGCGTTACTATCCTCTGGGGCCAACGTCCTGACTTTC
TRBV25-1,NA,TRBJ2-5,NA,CASTGSETQYF,TGTGCCAGCACCGGGAGTGAGACCCAGTACTTC
TRBV20-1,NA,TRBJ2-5,TRBD1,CSARAWDRESETQYF,TGCAGTGCTAGAGCATGGGACAGGGAATCGGAGACCCAGTACTTC
TRBV30,NA,TRBJ2-7,TRBD1,CAYRDSSYEQYF,TGTGCCTACCGGGACAGTTCCTACGAGCAGTACTTC
TRBV7-2,NA,TRBJ2-1,TRBD2,CASSGPGLADNEQFF,TGTGCCAGCAGCGGACCGGGACTAGCGGACAATGAGCAGTTCTTC